Sequencing of this TCR beta chain was carried out in a study of cytomegalovirus exposure and HLA in healthy donors. This CDR3 is built from 17 residues. After removal of 0 bases from V and 6 bases from J, the junction contained 9 bases not matched to a gene. Looked up from germline, CDR1 is KGHSH and CDR2 is LQKENI. 60 Vbeta and 13 Jbeta primers were used in PCR. Generated by immunoSEQ multiplex PCR, the TCRdb table keeps only in-frame clones and is missing some. The sample holds approximately 100,000 clones; approximately 80% are singletons and the top ten take roughly 5%. The TCR comes from a female donor in good health and CMV-seropositive. This rearrangement joins TRBV18 to TRBJ2-1, with 9 bases lining up with TRBD2. Material for sequencing was PBMCs. CDR3 amino acids: CASSPPRNSGSGNEQFF. The CDR3 nucleotides are TGTGCCAGCTCACCACCGAGGAATAGCGGGAGTGGCAATGAGCAGTTCTTC.